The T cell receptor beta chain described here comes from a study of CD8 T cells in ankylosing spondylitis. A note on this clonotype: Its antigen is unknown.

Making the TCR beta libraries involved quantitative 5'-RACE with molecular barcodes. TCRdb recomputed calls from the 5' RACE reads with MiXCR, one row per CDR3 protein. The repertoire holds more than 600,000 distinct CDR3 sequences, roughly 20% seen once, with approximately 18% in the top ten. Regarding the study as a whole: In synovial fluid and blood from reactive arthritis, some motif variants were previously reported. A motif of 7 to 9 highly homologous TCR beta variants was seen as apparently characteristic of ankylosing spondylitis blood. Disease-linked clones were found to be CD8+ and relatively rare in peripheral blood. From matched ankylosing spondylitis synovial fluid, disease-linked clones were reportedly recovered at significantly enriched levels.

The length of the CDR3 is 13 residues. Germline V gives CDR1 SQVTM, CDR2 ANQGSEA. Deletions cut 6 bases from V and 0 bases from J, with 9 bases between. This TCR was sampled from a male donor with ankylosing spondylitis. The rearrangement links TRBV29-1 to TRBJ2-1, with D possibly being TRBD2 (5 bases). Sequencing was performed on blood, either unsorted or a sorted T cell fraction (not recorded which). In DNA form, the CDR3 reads TGCAGCGTCAGGACTCTCTCCTACAATGAGCAGTTCTTC. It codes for CSVRTLSYNEQFF.